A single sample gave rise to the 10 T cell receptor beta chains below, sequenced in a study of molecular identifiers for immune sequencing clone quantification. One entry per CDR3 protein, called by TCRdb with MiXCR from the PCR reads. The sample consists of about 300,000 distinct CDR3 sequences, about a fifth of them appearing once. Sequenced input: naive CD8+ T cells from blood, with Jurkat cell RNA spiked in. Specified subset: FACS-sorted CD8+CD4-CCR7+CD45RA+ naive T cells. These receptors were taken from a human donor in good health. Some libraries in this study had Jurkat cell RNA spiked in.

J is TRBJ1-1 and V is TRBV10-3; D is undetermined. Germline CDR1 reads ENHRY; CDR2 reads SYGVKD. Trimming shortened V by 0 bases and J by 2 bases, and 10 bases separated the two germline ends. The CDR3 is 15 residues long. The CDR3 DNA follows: TGTGCCATCAGTGAGTCGGTCAGTTCAAACACTGAAGCTTTCTTT. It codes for CAISESVSSNTEAFF.

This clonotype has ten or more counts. The CDR3 loop reads CASSTWRTGGSSSGANVLTF. The CDR3 nucleotides read TGTGCCAGCAGCACATGGAGGACAGGGGGCTCATCCTCTGGGGCCAACGTCCTGACTTTC. The chain links TRBV7-9 to TRBJ2-6; the match to TRBD1 covers 11 bases. The trim removed 5 bases at V and 0 bases at J, leaving 12 bases unmatched. The CDR3 covers 20 residues. CDR1 and CDR2 from the germline V gene are SEHNR and FQNEAQ (reference sequence).

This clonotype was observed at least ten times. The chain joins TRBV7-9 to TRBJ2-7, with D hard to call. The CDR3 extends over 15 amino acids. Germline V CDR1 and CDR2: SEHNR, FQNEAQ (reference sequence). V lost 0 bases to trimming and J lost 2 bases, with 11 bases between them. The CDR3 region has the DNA TGTGCCAGCAGCTTAGCTCTTCAAGGGACCTACGAGCAGTACTTC. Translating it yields CASSLALQGTYEQYF.

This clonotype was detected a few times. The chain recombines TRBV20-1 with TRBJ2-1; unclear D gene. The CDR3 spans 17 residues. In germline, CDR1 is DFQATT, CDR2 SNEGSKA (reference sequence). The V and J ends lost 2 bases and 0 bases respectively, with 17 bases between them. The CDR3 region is CSARNPKRESSYNEQFF. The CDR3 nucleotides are TGCAGTGCTAGAAACCCGAAGCGCGAAAGCTCCTACAATGAGCAGTTCTTC.

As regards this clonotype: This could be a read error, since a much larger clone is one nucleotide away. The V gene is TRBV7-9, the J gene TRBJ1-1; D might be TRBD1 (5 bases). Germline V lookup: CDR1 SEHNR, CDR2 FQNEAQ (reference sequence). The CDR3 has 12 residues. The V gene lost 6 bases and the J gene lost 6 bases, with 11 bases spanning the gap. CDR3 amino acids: CASSGAGSEAFF. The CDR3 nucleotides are TGTGCCAGCAGTGGGGCAGGGTCTGAAGCTTTCTTT.

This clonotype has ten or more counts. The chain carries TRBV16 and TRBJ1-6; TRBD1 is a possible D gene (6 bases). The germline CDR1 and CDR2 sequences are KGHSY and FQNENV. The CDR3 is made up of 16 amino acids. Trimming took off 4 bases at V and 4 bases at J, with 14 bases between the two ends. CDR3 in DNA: TGTGCCAGCAGCCGCAAACCAGGGGATTATAATTCACCCCTCCACTTT. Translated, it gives CASSRKPGDYNSPLHF.

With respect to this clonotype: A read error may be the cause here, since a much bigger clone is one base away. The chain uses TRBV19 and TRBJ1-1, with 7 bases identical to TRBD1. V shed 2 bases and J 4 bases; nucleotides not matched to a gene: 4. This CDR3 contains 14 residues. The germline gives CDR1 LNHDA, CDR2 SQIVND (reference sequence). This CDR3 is CASSIMTGRTEAFF. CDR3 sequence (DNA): TGTGCCAGTAGTATAATGACAGGGCGCACTGAAGCTTTCTTT.

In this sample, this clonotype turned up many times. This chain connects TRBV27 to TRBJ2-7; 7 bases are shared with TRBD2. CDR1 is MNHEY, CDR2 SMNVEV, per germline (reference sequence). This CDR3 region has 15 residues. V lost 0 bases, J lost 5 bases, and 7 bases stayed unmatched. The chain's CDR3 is CASSLSGGSNNEQYF. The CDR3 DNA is TGTGCCAGCAGTTTATCTGGCGGGAGTAACAACGAGCAGTACTTC.

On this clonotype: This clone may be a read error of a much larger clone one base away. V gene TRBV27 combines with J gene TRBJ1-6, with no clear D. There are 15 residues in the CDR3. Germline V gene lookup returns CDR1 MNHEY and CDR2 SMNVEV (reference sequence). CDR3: CASGLPPEYNSPLHF. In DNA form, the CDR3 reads TGTGCCAGCGGTTTACCCCCAGAATATAATTCACCCCTCCACTTT.

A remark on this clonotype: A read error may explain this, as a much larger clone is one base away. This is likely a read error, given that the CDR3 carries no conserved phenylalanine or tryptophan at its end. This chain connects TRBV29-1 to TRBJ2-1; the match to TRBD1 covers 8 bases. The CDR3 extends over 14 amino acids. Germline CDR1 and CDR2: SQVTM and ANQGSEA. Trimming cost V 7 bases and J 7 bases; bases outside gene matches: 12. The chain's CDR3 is CSDPDRVARNEQFL. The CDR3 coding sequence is TGCAGCGACCCGGACAGGGTGGCGCGGAATGAGCAGTTCCTC.